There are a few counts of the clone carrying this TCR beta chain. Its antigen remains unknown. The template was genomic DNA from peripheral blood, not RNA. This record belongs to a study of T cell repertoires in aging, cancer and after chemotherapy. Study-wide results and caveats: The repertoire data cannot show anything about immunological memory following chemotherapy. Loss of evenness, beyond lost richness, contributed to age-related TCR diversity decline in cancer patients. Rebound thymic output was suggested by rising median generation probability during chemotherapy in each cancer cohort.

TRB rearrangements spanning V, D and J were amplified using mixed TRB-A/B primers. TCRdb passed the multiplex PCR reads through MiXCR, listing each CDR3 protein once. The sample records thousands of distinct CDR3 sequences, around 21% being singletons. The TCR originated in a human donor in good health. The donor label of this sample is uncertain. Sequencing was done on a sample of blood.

CDR3 region: CASKTVQSNQPQHF. As DNA, the CDR3 is TGTGCCAGCAAGACAGTTCAAAGCAATCAGCCCCAGCATTTT. V and J are TRBV6-5 and TRBJ1-5; maybe TRBD1 (5 bases). The CDR3 length is 14 residues. Germline V CDR1 and CDR2: MNHEY, SVGAGI. V was trimmed by 7 bases and J by 1 base, leaving 11 bases between them.